Following are 27 T cell receptor beta chains from one sample sequenced in a study of beta chain features in type 1 diabetes. Expressed TCRB transcripts were sequenced because the entire RNA isolate underwent reverse transcription. Assay: immunoSEQ multiplex PCR; the TCRdb copy retains only in-frame clones and omits some. The data hold under 500,000 clones, with approximately 30% observed a single time. The sequenced sample consisted of naive CD4+ T cells from blood. These receptors all come from a man younger than 35 in good health.

J is TRBJ2-3 and V is TRBV7-2; a weak D match, TRBD2 (6 bases). Looked up from germline, CDR1 is SGHTA and CDR2 is FQGNSA. The CDR3 has 14 residues. Trimming took 5 bases from V and 3 from J, leaving 12 bases between them. CDR3 loop: CASSLELATDTQYF. CDR3 DNA: TGTGCCAGCAGCCTCGAGCTAGCGACAGATACGCAGTATTTT.

This clone has more than one count but fewer than ten. The chain recombines TRBV30 with TRBJ2-2; D is unclear. The CDR3 is 13 amino acids. The germline CDR1 and CDR2 sequences are GTSNPN and SVGIG (reference sequence). Trimming removed 0 bases at V and 4 bases at J, with 6 bases between. As DNA, the CDR3 is TGTGCCTGGAGTGTACTGCCCACCGGGGAGCTGTTTTTT. As protein: CAWSVLPTGELFF.

This chain uses TRBV4-3 with TRBJ2-2, with a possible D match to TRBD1 (5 bases). The CDR3 is 17 amino acids. The V end lost 0 bases, the J end lost 1 base, and 12 bases lay between the germline ends. Germline V CDR1 and CDR2: LGHNA, YSLEER. The CDR3, as DNA: TGCGCCAGCAGCCAAGATCTGGGGCCGATGAACACCGGGGAGCTGTTTTTT. This codes for CASSQDLGPMNTGELFF.

This chain links TRBV5-1 with TRBJ2-4; unclear D gene. V was clipped by 4 bases and J by 7 bases, with 15 bases between them. The CDR3 covers 14 residues. CDR1 is SGHRS and CDR2 is YFSETQ in the germline V gene. The CDR3, as DNA: TGCGCCAGCAGCGGTACGGGCTCCCCCAACATTCAGTACTTC. Amino acids: CASSGTGSPNIQYF.

This chain uses TRBV30 with TRBJ2-6, with TRBD2 matching over 8 bases. This CDR3 spans 17 amino acids. Germline CDR1 and CDR2: GTSNPN and SVGIG (reference sequence). The junction had 10 bases not matched to a gene; V was cut back by 6 bases and J by 0 bases. The CDR3 spells CACPRGGRNSGANVLTF. CDR3 DNA sequence: TGTGCCTGCCCCCGGGGGGGGCGCAACTCTGGGGCCAACGTCCTGACTTTC.

V usage is TRBV28 and J usage is TRBJ1-5; 9 nucleotides match TRBD1. Germline CDR1 and CDR2: MDHEN and SYDVKM. This CDR3 spans 14 amino acids. Losses at the gene ends were 3 bases for V and 5 bases for J; bases not matched to a gene: 2. The DNA of the CDR3 is TGTGCCAGCAGTTTCGACAGGGGGTATCAGCCCCAGCATTTT. The encoded protein is CASSFDRGYQPQHF.

In its sample, this clone was seen a few times. The gene calls are TRBV4-2 and TRBJ2-7; 7 bases agree with TRBD2. Losses at the gene ends were 0 bases for V and 7 bases for J; bases not matched to a gene: 6. This CDR3 region has 14 residues. The germline V gene has CDR1 LGHNA and CDR2 YNFKEQ. DNA for the CDR3: TGTGCCAGCAGCCAAGAAAGCGGGACGGGAGAGCAGTACTTC. Translation: CASSQESGTGEQYF.

This rearrangement joins TRBV5-1 to TRBJ1-1; D remains unclear. The V and J ends lost 1 base and 1 base respectively, with 11 bases between them. Germline V CDR1 and CDR2: SGHRS, YFSETQ. The CDR3 spans 15 residues. The CDR3 here is CASSLRRVENTEAFF. The DNA for the CDR3 is TGCGCCAGCAGCTTGCGTCGGGTAGAGAACACTGAAGCTTTCTTT.

This clone was recorded a few times. The chain has TRBV29-1 and TRBJ1-5; TRBD1 agrees at 8 bases. CDR3 length: 12 residues. V lost 7 bases, J lost 6 bases, and 5 bases stayed unmatched. Germline assignment: CDR1 SQVTM and CDR2 ANQGSEA. The CDR3 DNA sequence: TGCAGCGCCACAACAGGGGGTCAGCCCCAGCATTTT. This translates into CSATTGGQPQHF.

This clone was seen a few times. This chain connects TRBV19 to TRBJ1-1; tentatively, D is TRBD1 (5 bases). There are 15 residues in the CDR3. Germline assignment: CDR1 LNHDA and CDR2 SQIVND (reference sequence). The germline V and J ends were trimmed by 3 bases and 0 bases, with 11 bases remaining between them. This CDR3 is CASSIVGPMNTEAFF. The CDR3 bases are TGTGCCAGTAGTATCGTGGGACCGATGAACACTGAAGCTTTCTTT.

The chain links TRBV5-4 to TRBJ2-3, with unresolved D. The CDR3 extends over 16 amino acids. Germline V gives CDR1 SGHNT, CDR2 YYREEE (reference sequence). Trimming left V 0 bases short and J 3 bases short, with 14 bases between. The CDR3 loop is CASSLDFSGSTDTQYF. CDR3 DNA: TGTGCCAGCAGCTTGGATTTTTCAGGATCTACAGATACGCAGTATTTT.

The genes are TRBV27 and TRBJ2-7, with D maybe TRBD1 (6 bases). Trimming removed 4 bases at V and 2 bases at J, with 18 bases between. Germline V lookup: CDR1 MNHEY, CDR2 SMNVEV (reference sequence). The length of the CDR3 is 16 residues. As DNA, the CDR3 is TGTGCCAGCAGTTCACCCCGGGACATGGGAACCTACGAGCAGTACTTC. Protein: CASSSPRDMGTYEQYF.

This clone turned up a few times. The J gene is TRBJ2-1, the V gene TRBV18; D is unclear. Trimming pared 5 bases from V and 7 bases from J, leaving 6 bases between. The CDR3 is 11 amino acids. Germline-derived CDR1 and CDR2 are KGHSH and LQKENI. CDR3 nucleotide sequence: TGTGCCAGCTCAGCTTTTAATGAGCAGTTCTTC. The encoded protein is CASSAFNEQFF.

This clone was seen only a few times. This chain uses TRBV7-3 with TRBJ1-1; D gene ambiguous. The CDR3 is made up of 13 amino acids. V shed 5 bases and J shed 2 bases, with 9 bases lying between them. Germline assignment: CDR1 SGHTA and CDR2 FQGTGA. The CDR3 sequence: CASSPQKNTEAFF. CDR3 DNA: TGTGCCAGCAGCCCCCAGAAAAACACTGAAGCTTTCTTT.

This rearrangement joins TRBV7-2 to TRBJ2-5; perhaps D is TRBD1 or TRBD2 (5 bases each). There are 14 residues in the CDR3. V lost 5 bases and J lost 5, with 15 bases in between. Germline lookup yields CDR1 SGHTA and CDR2 FQGNSA. The CDR3 sequence is CASSEGTASETQYF. The CDR3 DNA is TGTGCCAGCAGCGAAGGGACGGCCAGCGAGACCCAGTACTTC.

The chain couples TRBV6-5 to TRBJ2-7; D is possibly TRBD2 (5 bases). Trimming left V 6 bases short and J 2 bases short, with 11 bases between. The CDR3 sequence is 13 residues long. The V gene's germline CDR1 is MNHEY and CDR2 SVGAGI. The CDR3 coding sequence is TGTGCCAGCAGCCTCGGGGAGACCTACGAGCAGTACTTC. Protein product: CASSLGETYEQYF.

CDR3 in DNA: TGTGCCAGCTCACCAGAGGGCGGGACCTACGAGCAGTACTTC. Translating gives CASSPEGGTYEQYF. V is TRBV18 and J is TRBJ2-7; TRBD2 might be the D (6 bases). The CDR3 is 14 amino acids. Germline V CDR1 and CDR2: KGHSH, LQKENI. V was pared by 2 bases and J by 2 bases, with 10 bases between. The full variable domain, with the rest looked up from reference TRBV18 and TRBJ2-7, is NAGVMQNPRHLVRRRGQEARLRCSPMKGHSHVYWYRQLPEEGLKFMVYLQKENIIDESGMPKERFSAEFPKEGPSILRIQQVVRGDSAAYFCASSPEGGTYEQYFGPGTRLTVT.

This clone was found a few times. V is TRBV9 and J is TRBJ2-1, with no clear D. Germline-derived CDR1 and CDR2 are SGDLS and YYNGEE. CDR3 length: 14 residues. Trimming removed 4 bases at V and 4 bases at J, with 12 bases between. Written as DNA, the CDR3 is TGTGCCAGCAGCCCCCAGACTGCTTACAATGAGCAGTTCTTC. Translating gives CASSPQTAYNEQFF.

CDR3 DNA: TGTGCCAGCACCCGTTGGGGCCAGGGCGAGCAGTACTTC. As protein: CASTRWGQGEQYF. This chain connects TRBV7-2 to TRBJ2-5; weak D call: TRBD1 (5 bases). TRBJ2-7 matches the DNA end more closely, so the J call is doubtful. This CDR3 region has 13 residues. Germline V gene data show CDR1 as SGHTA and CDR2 as FQGNSA.

The chain joins TRBV10-1 to TRBJ2-7, with 9 bases that match TRBD2. Germline-derived CDR1 and CDR2 are WNHNN and SYGVQD (reference sequence). The CDR3 is 14 amino acids. J lost 3 bases, V lost 5 bases, and 5 bases had no gene match. The CDR3 region is CASSPSGASYEQYF. CDR3 DNA sequence: TGCGCCAGCAGTCCTAGCGGGGCGAGCTACGAGCAGTACTTC.

The J gene is TRBJ2-7, the V gene TRBV5-1; 8 bases match TRBD2. V shed 1 base and J 1 base; nucleotides not matched to a gene: 7. Germline V gives CDR1 SGHRS, CDR2 YFSETQ. The CDR3 has 16 residues. The CDR3 region has the DNA TGCGCCAGCAGCTTGCTACCACTAGCGGAGTCCTACGAGCAGTACTTC. Translating gives CASSLLPLAESYEQYF.

This clone came up once. This sequence joins TRBV4-3 and TRBJ2-2; D remains unclear. CDR3 length equals 12 residues. Trimming took off 7 bases at V and 2 bases at J, with 5 bases between the two ends. The germline V gene has CDR1 LGHNA and CDR2 YSLEER. CDR3: CASNFNTGELFF. CDR3 nucleotides: TGCGCCAGCAATTTTAACACCGGGGAGCTGTTTTTT.

The chain combines TRBV29-1 with TRBJ1-2; unclear D gene. Between the trimmed V and J ends, which lost 7 bases and 0 bases, there was a span of 9 bases. The CDR3 extends over 12 amino acids. Germline V gene data show CDR1 as SQVTM and CDR2 as ANQGSEA. CDR3 protein: CSATDANYGYTF. DNA for the CDR3: TGCAGCGCTACGGACGCTAACTATGGCTACACCTTC.

This clone was counted between two and nine times. Different DNA sequences within this sample yield the same CDR3. The chain uses TRBV5-1 and TRBJ2-1, with a tentative D call TRBD2 (5 bases). This CDR3 has 15 amino acids. Germline loops: CDR1 SGHRS, CDR2 YFSETQ. V was shortened by 0 bases and J by 0 bases, with 7 bases between the two germline ends. The CDR3 loop reads CASSLDGSSYNEQFF. The CDR3 DNA reads as TGCGCCAGCAGCTTGGATGGGAGCTCCTACAATGAGCAGTTCTTC.

This clone was observed a few times. This chain joins TRBV9 and TRBJ2-3, with 8 bases matching TRBD2. Germline CDR1 reads SGDLS; CDR2 reads YYNGEE. V trimming: 0 bases; J trimming: 1 base; junction bases outside the gene matches: 7. This CDR3 is 17 amino acids long. The CDR3 protein is CASSVAQTSAGTDTQYF. CDR3 DNA: TGTGCCAGCAGCGTAGCCCAGACTAGCGCAGGCACAGATACGCAGTATTTT.

The rearrangement uses TRBV4-1 and TRBJ2-7; no reliable D call. CDR1 and CDR2 from the germline V gene are MGHRA and YSYEKL. The CDR3 contains 15 residues. Trimming cost V 5 bases and J 0 bases, with 14 bases left between them. The CDR3 spells CASSDPMRSSYEQYF. The CDR3 DNA is TGCGCCAGCAGCGACCCGATGAGGAGCTCCTACGAGCAGTACTTC.

V and J are TRBV15 and TRBJ1-5; D call uncertain. The V gene's germline CDR1 is LNHNV and CDR2 YYDKDF (reference sequence). This CDR3 contains 16 residues. V shed 0 bases and J shed 3 bases, with 12 bases lying between them. CDR3 DNA: TGTGCCACCAGCAGAGAGGAACATCTACTCAATCAGCCCCAGCATTTT. It translates to CATSREEHLLNQPQHF. Full variable domain (outside the CDR3, taken from reference TRBV15 and TRBJ1-5): DAMVIQNPRYQVTQFGKPVTLSCSQTLNHNVMYWYQQKSSQAPKLLFHYYDKDFNNEADTPDNFQSRRPNTSFCFLDIRSPGLGDTAMYLCATSREEHLLNQPQHFGDGTRLSIL.